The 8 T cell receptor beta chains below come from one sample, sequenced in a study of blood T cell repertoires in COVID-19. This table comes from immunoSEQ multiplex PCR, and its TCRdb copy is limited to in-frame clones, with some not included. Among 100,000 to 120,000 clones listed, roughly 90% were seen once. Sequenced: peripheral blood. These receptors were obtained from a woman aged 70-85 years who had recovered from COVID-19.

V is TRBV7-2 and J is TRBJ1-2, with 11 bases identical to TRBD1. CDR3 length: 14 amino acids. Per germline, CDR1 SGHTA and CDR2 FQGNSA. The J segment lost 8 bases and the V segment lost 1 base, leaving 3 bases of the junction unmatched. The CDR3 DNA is TGTGCCAGCAGCTTAGGGACAGGGGGCGCGGGCTACACCTTC. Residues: CASSLGTGGAGYTF. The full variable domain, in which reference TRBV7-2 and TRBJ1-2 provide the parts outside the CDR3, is GAGVSQSPSNKVTEKGKDVELRCDPISGHTALYWYRQSLGQGLEFLIYFQGNSAPDKSGLPSDRFSAERTGGSVSTLTIQRTQQEDSAVYLCASSLGTGGAGYTFGSGTRLTVV.

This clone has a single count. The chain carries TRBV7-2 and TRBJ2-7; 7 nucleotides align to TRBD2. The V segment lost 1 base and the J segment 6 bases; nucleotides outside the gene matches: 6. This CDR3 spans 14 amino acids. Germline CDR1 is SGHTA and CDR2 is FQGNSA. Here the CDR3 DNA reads TGTGCCAGCAGCTTAGGCGGGAGTACCCTCGAGCAGTACTTC. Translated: CASSLGGSTLEQYF.

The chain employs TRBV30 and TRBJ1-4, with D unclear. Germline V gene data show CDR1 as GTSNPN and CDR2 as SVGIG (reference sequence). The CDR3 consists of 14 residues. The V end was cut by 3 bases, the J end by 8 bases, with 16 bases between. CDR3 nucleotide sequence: TGTGCCTGGAGCCTGCGAGGAGTCTGGGAAAAACTGTTTTTT. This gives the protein CAWSLRGVWEKLFF.

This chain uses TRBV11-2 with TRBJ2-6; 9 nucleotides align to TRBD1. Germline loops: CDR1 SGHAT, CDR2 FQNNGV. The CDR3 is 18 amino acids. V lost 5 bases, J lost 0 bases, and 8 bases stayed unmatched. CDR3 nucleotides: TGTGCCAGCAGCCCCCGACAGGGGGAACTCTCTGGGGCCAACGTCCTGACTTTC. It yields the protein CASSPRQGELSGANVLTF. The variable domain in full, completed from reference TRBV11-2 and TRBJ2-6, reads EAGVAQSPRYKIIEKRQSVAFWCNPISGHATLYWYQQILGQGPKLLIQFQNNGVVDDSQLPKDRFSAERLKGVDSTLKIQPAKLEDSAVYLCASSPRQGELSGANVLTFGAGSRLTVL.

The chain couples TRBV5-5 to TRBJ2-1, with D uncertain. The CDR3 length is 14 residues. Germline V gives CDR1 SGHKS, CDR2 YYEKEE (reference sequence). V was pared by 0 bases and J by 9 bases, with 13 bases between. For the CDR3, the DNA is TGTGCCAGCAGCTTGGCCCCTGAAGGCGGTGAGCAGTTCTTC. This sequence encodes CASSLAPEGGEQFF.

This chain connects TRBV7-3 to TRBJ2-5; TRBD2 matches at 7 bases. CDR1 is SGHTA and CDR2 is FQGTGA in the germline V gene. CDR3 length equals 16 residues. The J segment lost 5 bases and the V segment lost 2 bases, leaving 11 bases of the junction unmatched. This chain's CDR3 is CASSLGRGVPAETQYF. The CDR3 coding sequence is TGTGCCAGCAGCTTAGGCCGGGGGGTCCCGGCGGAGACCCAGTACTTC. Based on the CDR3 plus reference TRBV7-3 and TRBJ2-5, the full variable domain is GAGVSQTPSNKVTEKGKYVELRCDPISGHTALYWYRQSLGQGPEFLIYFQGTGAADDSGLPNDRFFAVRPEGSVSTLKIQRTERGDSAVYLCASSLGRGVPAETQYFGPGTRLLVL.

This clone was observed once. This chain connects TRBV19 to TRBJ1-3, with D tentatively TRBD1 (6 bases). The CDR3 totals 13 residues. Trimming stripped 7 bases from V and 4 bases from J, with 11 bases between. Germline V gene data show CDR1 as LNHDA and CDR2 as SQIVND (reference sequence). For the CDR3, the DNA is TGTGCCAGTATCGCAGGGGTAGGAAACACCATATATTTT. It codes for CASIAGVGNTIYF.

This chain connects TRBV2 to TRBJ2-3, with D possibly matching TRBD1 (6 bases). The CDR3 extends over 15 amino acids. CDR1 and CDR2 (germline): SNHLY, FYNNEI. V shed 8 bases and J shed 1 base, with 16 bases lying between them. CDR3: CASGGWVGGTDTQYF. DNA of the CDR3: TGTGCCAGCGGGGGCTGGGTTGGGGGCACAGATACGCAGTATTTT. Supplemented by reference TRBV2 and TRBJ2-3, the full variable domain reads EPEVTQTPSHQVTQMGQEVILRCVPISNHLYFYWYRQILGQKVEFLVSFYNNEISEKSEIFDDQFSVERPDGSNFTLKIRSTKLEDSAMYFCASGGWVGGTDTQYFGPGTRLTVL.